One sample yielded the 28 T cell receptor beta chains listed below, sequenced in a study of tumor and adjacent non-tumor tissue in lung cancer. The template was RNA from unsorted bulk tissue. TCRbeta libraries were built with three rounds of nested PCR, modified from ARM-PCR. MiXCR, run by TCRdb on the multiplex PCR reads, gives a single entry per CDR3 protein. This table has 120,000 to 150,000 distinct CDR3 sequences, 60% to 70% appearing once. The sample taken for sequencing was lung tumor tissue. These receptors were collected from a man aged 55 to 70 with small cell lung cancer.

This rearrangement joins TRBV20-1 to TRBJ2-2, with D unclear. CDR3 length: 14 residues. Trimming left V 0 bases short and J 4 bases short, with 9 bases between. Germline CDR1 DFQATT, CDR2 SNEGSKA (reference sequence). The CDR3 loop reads CSARDGWGTGELFF. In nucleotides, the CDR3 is TGCAGTGCTAGAGACGGTTGGGGCACCGGGGAGCTGTTTTTT.

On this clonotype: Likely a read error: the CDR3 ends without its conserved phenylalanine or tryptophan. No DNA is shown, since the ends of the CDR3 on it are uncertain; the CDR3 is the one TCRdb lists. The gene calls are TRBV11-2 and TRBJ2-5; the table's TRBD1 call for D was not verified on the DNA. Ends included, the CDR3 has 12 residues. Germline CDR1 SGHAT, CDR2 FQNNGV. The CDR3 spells CASSVTGTLQYI.

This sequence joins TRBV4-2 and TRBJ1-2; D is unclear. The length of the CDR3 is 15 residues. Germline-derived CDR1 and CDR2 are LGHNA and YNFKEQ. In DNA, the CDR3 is TGTGTCGGCAGCCAAGAATTGAAAGTGGGCTATGGCTACACCTTC. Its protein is CVGSQELKVGYGYTF.

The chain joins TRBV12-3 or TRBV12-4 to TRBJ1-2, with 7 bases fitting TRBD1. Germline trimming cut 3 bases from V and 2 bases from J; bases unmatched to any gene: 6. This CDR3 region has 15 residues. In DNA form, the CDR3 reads TGTGCCAGCAGTTTTCGCGACAGGGAAAACTATGGCTACACCTTC. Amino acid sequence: CASSFRDRENYGYTF.

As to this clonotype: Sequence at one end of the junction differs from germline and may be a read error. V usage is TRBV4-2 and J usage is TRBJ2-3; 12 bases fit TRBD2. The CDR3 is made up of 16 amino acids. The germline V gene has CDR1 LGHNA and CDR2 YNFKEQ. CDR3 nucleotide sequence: TGTGCCTGCAGCTTGCGGACTAGCGGGGCCAGTGATACGCAGTATTTT. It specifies CACSLRTSGASDTQYF.

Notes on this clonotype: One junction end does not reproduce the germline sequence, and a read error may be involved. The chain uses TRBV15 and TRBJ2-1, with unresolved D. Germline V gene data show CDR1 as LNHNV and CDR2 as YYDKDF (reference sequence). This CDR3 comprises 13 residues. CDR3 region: CATNRDQGHQQFF. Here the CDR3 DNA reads TGTGCCACCAACAGAGATCAAGGGCACCAGCAGTTCTTC.

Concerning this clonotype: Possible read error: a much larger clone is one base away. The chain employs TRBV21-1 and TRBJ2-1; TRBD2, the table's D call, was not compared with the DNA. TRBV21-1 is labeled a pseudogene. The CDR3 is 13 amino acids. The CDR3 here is CPSEEEVYNEQFF. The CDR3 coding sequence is TGTCCCAGCGAAGAGGAGGTGTACAATGAGCAGTTCTTC.

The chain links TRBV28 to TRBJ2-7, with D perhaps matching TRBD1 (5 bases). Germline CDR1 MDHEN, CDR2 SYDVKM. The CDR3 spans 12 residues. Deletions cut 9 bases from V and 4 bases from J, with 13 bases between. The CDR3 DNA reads TGTGCCAGTTTAGGGGTCCGTTACGAGCAGTACTTC. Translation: CASLGVRYEQYF.

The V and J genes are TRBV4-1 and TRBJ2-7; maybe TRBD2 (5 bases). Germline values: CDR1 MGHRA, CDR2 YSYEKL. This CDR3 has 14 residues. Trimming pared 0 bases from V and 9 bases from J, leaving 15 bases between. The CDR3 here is CASSQDSVAPVQYV. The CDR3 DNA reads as TGCGCCAGCAGCCAAGATAGCGTGGCACCGGTGCAGTACGTC.

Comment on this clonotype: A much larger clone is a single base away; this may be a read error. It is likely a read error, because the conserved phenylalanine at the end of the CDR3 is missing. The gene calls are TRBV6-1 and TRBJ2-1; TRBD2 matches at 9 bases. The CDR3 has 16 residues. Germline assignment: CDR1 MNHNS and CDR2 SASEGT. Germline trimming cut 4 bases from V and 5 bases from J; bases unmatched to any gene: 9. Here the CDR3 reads CASSATRSGRHNEQFL. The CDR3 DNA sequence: TGTGCCAGCAGTGCTACCCGAAGCGGGAGGCACAATGAGCAGTTCCTC.

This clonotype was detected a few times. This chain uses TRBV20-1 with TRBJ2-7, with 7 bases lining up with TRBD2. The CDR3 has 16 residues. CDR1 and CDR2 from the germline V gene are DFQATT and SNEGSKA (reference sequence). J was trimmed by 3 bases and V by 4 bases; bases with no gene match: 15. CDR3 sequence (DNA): TGCAGTGCTATACCCCTGGGGGAGGGTGGCAACTACGAGCAGTACTTC. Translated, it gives CSAIPLGEGGNYEQYF.

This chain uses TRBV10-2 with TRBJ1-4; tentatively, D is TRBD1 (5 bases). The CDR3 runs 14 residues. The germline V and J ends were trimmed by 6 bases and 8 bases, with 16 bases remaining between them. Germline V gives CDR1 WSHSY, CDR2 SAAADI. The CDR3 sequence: CASRRDLGEEKLFF. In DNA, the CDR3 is TGCGCCAGCAGGAGGGACCTCGGGGAAGAAAAACTGTTTTTT.

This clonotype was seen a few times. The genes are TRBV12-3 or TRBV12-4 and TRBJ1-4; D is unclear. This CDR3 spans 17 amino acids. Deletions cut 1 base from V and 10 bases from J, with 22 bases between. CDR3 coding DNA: TGTGCCAGCAGTTTAGACCGGGCACAATCGAGTTTGGGAAAACTGTTTTTT. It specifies CASSLDRAQSSLGKLFF.

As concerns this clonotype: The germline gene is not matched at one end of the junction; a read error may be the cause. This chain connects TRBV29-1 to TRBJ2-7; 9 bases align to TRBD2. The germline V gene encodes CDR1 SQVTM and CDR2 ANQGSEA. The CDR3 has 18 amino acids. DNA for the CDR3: TGCAGCGTTTCTTCTAGCGGGAATATCGGGTTGACCGCCTACGAGCAGCACTTC. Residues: CSVSSSGNIGLTAYEQHF.

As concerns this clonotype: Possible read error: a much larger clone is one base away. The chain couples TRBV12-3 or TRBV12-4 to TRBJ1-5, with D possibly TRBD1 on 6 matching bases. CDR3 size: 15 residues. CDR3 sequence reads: CVSSPGQGSNQPQHF. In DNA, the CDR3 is TGTGTCAGCAGTCCGGGACAAGGTAGCAATCAGCCCCAGCATTTT.

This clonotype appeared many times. The CDR3, as DNA: TGCAGTGCTAGTCGGACCCAAGAGACCCAGTACTTC. This gives the protein CSASRTQETQYF. The rearrangement joins TRBV20-1 to TRBJ2-5; D remains ambiguous. This CDR3 comprises 12 residues. Germline V gene data show CDR1 as DFQATT and CDR2 as SNEGSKA (reference sequence). V lost 3 bases to trimming and J lost 1 base, with 6 bases between them.

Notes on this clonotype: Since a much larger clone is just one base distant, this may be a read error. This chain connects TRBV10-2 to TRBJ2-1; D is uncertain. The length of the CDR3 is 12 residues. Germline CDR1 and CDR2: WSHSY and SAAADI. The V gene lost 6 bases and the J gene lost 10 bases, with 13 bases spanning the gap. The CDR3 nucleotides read TGCGCCAGCAGCGAAACAGTGGCCGAGCAGTTCTTC. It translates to CASSETVAEQFF.

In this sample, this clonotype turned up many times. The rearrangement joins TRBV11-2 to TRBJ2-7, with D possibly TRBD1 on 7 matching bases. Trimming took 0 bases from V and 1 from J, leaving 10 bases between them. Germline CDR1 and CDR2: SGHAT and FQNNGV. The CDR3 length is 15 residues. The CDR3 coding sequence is TGTGCCAGCAGCTTAGAGGCGGGACAGTCCTACGAGCAGTACTTC. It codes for CASSLEAGQSYEQYF.

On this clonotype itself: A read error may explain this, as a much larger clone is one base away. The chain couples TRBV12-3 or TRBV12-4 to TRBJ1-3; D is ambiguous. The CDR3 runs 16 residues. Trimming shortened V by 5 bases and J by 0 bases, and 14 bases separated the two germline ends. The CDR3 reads CASSPRLAGSGNTIYF. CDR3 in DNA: TGTGCCAGCAGTCCACGCCTCGCGGGCTCTGGAAACACCATATATTTT.

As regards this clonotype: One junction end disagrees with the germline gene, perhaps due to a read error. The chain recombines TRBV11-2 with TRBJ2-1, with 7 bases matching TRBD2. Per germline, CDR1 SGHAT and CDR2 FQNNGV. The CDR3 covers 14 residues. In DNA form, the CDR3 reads TGCGCCAGCGCATGGGGGGAGGGTGGAAATGAGCAGTTCTTC. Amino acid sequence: CASAWGEGGNEQFF.

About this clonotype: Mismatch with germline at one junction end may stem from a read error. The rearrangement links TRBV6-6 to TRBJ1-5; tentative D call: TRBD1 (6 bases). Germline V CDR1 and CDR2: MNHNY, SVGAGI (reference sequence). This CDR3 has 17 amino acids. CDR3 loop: CASSYKGGMNSDQPQHF. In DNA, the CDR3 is TGTGCCAGCAGTTATAAAGGGGGTATGAATAGCGATCAGCCCCAGCATTTT.

CDR3 sequence: CASSQWGTRASYNEQFF. As DNA, the CDR3 is TGTGCCAGCAGTCAATGGGGGACGCGGGCCTCCTACAATGAGCAGTTCTTC. The J gene is TRBJ2-1, the V gene TRBV12-3 or TRBV12-4; D is possibly TRBD1 or TRBD2 (5 bases each). V was pared by 5 bases and J by 0 bases, with 17 bases between. The CDR3 is 17 residues long.

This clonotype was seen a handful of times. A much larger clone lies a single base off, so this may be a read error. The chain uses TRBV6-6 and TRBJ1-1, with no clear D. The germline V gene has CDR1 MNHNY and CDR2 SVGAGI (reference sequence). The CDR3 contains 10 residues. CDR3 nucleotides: TGTGCCAGCAATTACACTGAAGCTTTCTTT. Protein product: CASNYTEAFF.

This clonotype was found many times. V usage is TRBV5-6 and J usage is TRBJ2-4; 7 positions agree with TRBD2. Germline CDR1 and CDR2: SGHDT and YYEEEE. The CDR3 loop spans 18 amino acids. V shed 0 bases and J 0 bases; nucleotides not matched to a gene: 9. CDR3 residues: CASSLGGGTPLAKNIQYF. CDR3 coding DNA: TGTGCCAGCAGCTTGGGGGGGGGGACCCCCTTAGCCAAAAACATTCAGTACTTC.

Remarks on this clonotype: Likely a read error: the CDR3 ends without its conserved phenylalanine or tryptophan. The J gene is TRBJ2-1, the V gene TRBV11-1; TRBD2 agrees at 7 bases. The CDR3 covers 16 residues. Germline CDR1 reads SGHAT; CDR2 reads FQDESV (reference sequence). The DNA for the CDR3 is TGTGCCAGCAGCTCGATGGCGGGAGAAGGGTACAATGATCAGTTCCTC. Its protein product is CASSSMAGEGYNDQFL.

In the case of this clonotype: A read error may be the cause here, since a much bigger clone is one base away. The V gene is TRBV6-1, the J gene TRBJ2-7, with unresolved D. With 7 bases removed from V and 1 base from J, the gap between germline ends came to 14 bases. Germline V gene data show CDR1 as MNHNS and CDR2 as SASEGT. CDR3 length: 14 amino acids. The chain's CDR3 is CASTSSLGSYEQYF. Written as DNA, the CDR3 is TGTGCCAGCACATCATCCCTGGGGTCCTACGAGCAGTACTTC.

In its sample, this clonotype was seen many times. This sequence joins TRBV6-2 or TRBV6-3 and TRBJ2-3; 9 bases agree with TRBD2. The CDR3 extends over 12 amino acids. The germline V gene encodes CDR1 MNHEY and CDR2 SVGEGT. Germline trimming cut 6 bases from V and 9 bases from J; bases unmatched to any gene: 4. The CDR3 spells CASRLAGPTQYF. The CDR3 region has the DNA TGTGCCAGCAGGCTAGCGGGGCCAACGCAGTATTTT.

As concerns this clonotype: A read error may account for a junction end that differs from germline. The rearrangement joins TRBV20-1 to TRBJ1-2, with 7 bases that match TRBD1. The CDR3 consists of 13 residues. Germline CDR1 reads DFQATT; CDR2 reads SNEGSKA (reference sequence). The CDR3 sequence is CSTSPTGVGDYTF. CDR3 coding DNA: TGCAGTACTAGCCCTACAGGGGTCGGGGACTACACCTTC.